This entry describes one T cell receptor beta chain. Its target is unknown. The CDR3 has 14 amino acids. The germline CDR1 and CDR2 sequences are MNHEY and SMNVEV (reference sequence). Trimming at V came to 5 bases and at J to 0 bases, leaving 3 bases not matched to a gene. The sample belongs to a study of cytomegalovirus exposure and HLA in healthy donors. PCR involved 60 Vbeta and 13 Jbeta primers. Clones were read by immunoSEQ multiplex PCR, and TCRdb kept only the in-frame ones, dropping some. This sample has over 90,000 clones, with about three quarters found just once. General study findings and limits: Altogether, some 160 TCR beta chains were recorded as cytomegalovirus-associated. Later analysis indicated greater clonal expansion among HLA-associated TCR beta chains than among equally common other chains.

The chain links TRBV27 to TRBJ2-7; 8 nucleotides line up with TRBD1. This sequence originates from a man aged 35-49 years in good health and CMV-seronegative. Sequencing was performed on PBMCs. The CDR3 is CASSLTGASYEQYF. As DNA, the CDR3 is TGTGCCAGCAGTCTGACAGGGGCCTCCTACGAGCAGTACTTC.